This T cell receptor beta chain came from a study of CD8+CD57+ T cells in acquired aplastic anemia. Whole-study context: DNA per sorted CD4+ or CD8+ sample ranged roughly 0.18 to 30 ug, averaging around 3 ug. Points from the study as a whole: Patients were compared with controls for CD8+ Simpson's diversity, and no significant difference emerged. Sharing between patients and controls was observed for around 30 CD8+ CDR3 sequences.

This clonotype was counted between two and nine times. Its target is unknown. CD8+CD57+ cell expansion had been shown by flow cytometry in patients chosen for sequencing. Each of the patients presented with severe acquired aplastic anemia. The CDR3 sequence is 14 residues long. V lost 1 base, J lost 9 bases, and 1 base stayed unmatched. Germline V lookup: CDR1 SGHVS, CDR2 FQNEAQ. Template material for TCR beta VDJ and CDR3 profiling consisted of genomic DNA. TCRdb re-derived calls from the reads in MiXCR, one entry per CDR3 protein. The sample lists under 250,000 distinct CDR3 sequences; less than 75% were seen once.

J is TRBJ1-6 and V is TRBV7-8; 9 bases match TRBD1. This sequence was found in a human donor with aplastic anemia. Material for sequencing was sorted CD4+, CD8+, or CD8+CD57+ T cells (not recorded which) from PBMCs. This CDR3 reads CASSLGDRVSPLHF. The CDR3 region has the DNA TGTGCCAGCAGCTTAGGGGACAGGGTTTCACCCCTCCACTTT.